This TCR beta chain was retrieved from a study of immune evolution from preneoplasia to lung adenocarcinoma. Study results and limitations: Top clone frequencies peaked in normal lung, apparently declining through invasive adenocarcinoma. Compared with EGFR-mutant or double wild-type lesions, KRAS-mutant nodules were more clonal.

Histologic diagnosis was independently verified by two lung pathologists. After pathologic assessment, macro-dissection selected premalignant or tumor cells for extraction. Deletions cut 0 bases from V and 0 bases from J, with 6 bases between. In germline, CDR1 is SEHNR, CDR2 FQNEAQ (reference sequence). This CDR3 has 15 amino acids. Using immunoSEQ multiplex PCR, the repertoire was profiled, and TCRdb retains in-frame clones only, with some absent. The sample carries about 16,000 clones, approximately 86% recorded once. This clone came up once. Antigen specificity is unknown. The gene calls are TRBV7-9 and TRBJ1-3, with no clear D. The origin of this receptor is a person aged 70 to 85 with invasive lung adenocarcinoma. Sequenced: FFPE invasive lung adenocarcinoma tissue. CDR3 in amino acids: CASSLAGPSGNTIYF. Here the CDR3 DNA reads TGTGCCAGCAGCTTAGCAGGCCCCTCTGGAAACACCATATATTTT.